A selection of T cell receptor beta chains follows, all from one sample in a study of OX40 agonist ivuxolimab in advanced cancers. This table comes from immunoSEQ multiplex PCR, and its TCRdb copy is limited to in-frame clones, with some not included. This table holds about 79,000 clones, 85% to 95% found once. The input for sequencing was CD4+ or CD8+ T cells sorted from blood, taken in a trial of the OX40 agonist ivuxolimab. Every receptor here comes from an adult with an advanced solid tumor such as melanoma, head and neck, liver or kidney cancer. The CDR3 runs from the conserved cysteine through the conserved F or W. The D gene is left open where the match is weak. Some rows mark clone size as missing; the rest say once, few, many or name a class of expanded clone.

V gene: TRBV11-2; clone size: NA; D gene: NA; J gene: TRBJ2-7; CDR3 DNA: TGTGCCAGCAGCTTAAACAGGGACTACGAGCAGTACTTC; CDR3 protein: CASSLNRDYEQYF
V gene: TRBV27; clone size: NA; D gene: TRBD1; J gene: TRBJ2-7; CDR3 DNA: TGTGCCAGCAGTCCCCACCGGGACAGGAGAACCTACGAGCAGTACTTC; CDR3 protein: CASSPHRDRRTYEQYF
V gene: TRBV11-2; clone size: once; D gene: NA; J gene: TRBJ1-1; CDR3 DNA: TGTGCCACCAGTTACACTGAAGCTTTCTTT; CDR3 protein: CATSYTEAFF
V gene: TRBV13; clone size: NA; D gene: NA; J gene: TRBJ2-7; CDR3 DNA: TGTGCCAGCAGCTCATCGACAGGCCGGTTTTACGAGCAGTACTTC; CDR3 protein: CASSSSTGRFYEQYF
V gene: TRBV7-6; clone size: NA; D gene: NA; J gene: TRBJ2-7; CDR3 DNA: TGTGCCAGCAGCCGGTCGAGGGGAACGATCTCCTACGAGCAGTACTTC; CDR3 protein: CASSRSRGTISYEQYF
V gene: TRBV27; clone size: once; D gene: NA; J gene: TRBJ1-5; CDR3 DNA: TGTGCCAGCAGTTTTGGGAACGCACAGGGTCCTAGCAATCAGCCCCAGCATTTT; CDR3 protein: CASSFGNAQGPSNQPQHF
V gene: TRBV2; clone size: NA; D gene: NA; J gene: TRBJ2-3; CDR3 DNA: TGTGCCAGCAGTGGCCCGGGGTTAGGCACAGATACGCAGTATTTT; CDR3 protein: CASSGPGLGTDTQYF
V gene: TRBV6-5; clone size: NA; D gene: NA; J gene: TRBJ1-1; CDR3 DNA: TGTGCCACTATGGACGGGCCTCACACTGAAGCTTTCTTT; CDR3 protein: CATMDGPHTEAFF
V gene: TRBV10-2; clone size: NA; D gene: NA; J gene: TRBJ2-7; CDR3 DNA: TGCGCCAGCGGGGACGGTCTACACTACGAGCAGTACTTC; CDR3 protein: CASGDGLHYEQYF
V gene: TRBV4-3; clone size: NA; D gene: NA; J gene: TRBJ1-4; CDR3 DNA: TGCGCCAGCAGCCCGCTGGCTGGAGGCGGGGCCGAAAAACTGTTTTTT; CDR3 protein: CASSPLAGGGAEKLFF
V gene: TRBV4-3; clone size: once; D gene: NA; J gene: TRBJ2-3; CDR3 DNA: TGCGCCAGCAGCCCCGGTCGGAGTCGCACAGATACGCAGTATTTT; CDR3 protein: CASSPGRSRTDTQYF
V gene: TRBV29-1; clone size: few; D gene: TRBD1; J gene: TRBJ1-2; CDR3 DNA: TGCAGGGTAGGGGGCGCCTATGGCTACACCTTC; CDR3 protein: CRVGGAYGYTF
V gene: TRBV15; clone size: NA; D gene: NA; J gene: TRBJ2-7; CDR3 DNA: TGTGCCACCAGCAGAGGGGCGGAGGGCCGCTTCACCGAGCAGTACTTC; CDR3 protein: CATSRGAEGRFTEQYF
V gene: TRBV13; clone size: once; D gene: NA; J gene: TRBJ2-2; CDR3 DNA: TGTGCCAGCAGCTTAGGCCGGCAGATAATTACCGGGGAGCTGTTTTTT; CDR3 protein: CASSLGRQIITGELFF
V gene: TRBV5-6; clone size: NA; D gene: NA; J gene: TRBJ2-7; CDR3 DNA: TGTGCCAGCAGCTCCTGGGCCAAAGTTAAAACCTACGAGCAGTACTTC; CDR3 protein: CASSSWAKVKTYEQYF
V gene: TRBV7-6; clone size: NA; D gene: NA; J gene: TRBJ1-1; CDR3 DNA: TGTGCCAGCAGCTTCGAGGCCGAAGGGCCGCGCACTGAAGCTTTCTTT; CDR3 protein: CASSFEAEGPRTEAFF
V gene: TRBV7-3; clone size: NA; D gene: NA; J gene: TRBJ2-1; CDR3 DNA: TGTGCCAGCAGCTTAGGAACCATGGGCCCCGAGCAGTTCTTC; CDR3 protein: CASSLGTMGPEQFF
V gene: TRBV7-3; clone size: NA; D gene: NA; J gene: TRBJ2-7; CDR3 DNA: TGTGCCAGCAGCCCGACCGCTGGGACCTACGAGCAGTACTTC; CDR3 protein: CASSPTAGTYEQYF
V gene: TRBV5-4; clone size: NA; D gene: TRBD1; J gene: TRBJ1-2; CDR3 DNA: TGTGCCAGCAGCTTGGGCAGGACAGGGCTTAACTATGGCTACACCTTC; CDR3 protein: CASSLGRTGLNYGYTF
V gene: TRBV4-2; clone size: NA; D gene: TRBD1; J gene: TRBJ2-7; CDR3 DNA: TGTGCCAGCAGTCCCGGGACAGTCTCCTACGAGCAGTACTTC; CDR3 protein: CASSPGTVSYEQYF
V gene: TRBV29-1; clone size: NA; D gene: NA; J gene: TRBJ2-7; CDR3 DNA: TGCAGCGTTGAAGATAAACGAGCGGAGCAGTACTTC; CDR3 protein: CSVEDKRAEQYF
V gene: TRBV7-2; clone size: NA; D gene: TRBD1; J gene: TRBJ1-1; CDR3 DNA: TGTGCCAGCAGCGTATGGGGGGACAGAACGGTCACTGAAGCTTTCTTT; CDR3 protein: CASSVWGDRTVTEAFF
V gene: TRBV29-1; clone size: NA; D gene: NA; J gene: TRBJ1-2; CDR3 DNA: TGCAGCGTTGAAGATCCTTTTCCTGTCGGAGGCGGCTACACCTTC; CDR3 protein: CSVEDPFPVGGGYTF
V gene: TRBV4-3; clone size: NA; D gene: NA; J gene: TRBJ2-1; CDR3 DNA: TGCGCCAGCAGCCAAGACGGTGGATACAATGAGCAGTTCTTC; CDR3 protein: CASSQDGGYNEQFF
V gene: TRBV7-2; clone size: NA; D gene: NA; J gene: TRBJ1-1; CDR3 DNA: TGTGCCAGCAGCTTAGTGGGAGTCCCACGGCCCCCTGAAGCTTTCTTT; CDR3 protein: CASSLVGVPRPPEAFF
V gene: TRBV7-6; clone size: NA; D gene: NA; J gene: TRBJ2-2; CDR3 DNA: TGTGCCAGCAGCTTAGATTGGCGGGGAGCCGGGGAGCTGTTTTTT; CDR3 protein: CASSLDWRGAGELFF